The T cell receptor beta chain described here comes from a study of blood T cell repertoires in COVID-19. The assay was immunoSEQ multiplex PCR, and TCRdb's table has in-frame clones only and misses some. Of 65,000 to 90,000 clones listed, roughly 76% are singletons. Germline CDR1 is SEHNR and CDR2 is FQNEAQ (reference sequence). This CDR3 is built from 17 residues. J lost 0 bases, V lost 5 bases, and 9 bases had no gene match. The specimen sequenced was peripheral blood. The clonotype comes from a man aged 65 to 79 with active or convalescent COVID-19. The V and J genes are TRBV7-9 and TRBJ1-3, with 8 positions matching TRBD1. The CDR3 region is CASSATGQVYSGNTIYF. The CDR3 nucleotides read TGTGCCAGCAGCGCCACGGGACAGGTCTACTCTGGAAACACCATATATTTT.